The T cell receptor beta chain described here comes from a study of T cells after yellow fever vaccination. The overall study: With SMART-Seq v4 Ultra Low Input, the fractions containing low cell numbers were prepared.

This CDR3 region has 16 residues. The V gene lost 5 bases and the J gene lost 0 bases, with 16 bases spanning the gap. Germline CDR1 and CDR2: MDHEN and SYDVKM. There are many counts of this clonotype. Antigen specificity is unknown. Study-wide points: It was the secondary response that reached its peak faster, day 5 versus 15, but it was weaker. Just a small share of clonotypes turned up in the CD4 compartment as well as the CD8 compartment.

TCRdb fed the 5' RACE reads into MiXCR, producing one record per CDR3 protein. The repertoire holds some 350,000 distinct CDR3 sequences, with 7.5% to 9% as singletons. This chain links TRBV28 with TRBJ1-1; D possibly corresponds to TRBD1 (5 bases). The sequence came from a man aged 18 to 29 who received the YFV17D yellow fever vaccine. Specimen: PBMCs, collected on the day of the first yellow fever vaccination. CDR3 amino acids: CASSPIMGGMNTEAFF. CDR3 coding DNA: TGTGCCAGCAGTCCCATAATGGGGGGGATGAACACTGAAGCTTTCTTT.